Each of the 19 T cell receptor beta chains below was sequenced from the same sample in a study of cytomegalovirus exposure and HLA in healthy donors. This PCR relied on a set of 60 Vbeta primers and 13 Jbeta primers. The protocol was immunoSEQ multiplex PCR, while the TCRdb copy is restricted to in-frame clones and leaves out a portion. This repertoire shows 95,000 to 150,000 clones, more than 70% found once; its top ten account for about 4%. Source material: PBMCs. The receptors stem from a man aged 25-40 years in good health and CMV-seronegative.

This chain links TRBV7-3 with TRBJ2-2, with 7 bases matching TRBD1. V shed 1 base and J 3 bases; nucleotides not matched to a gene: 11. Germline CDR1 SGHTA, CDR2 FQGTGA. The CDR3 has 18 amino acids. The CDR3 coding sequence is TGTGCCAGCAGCTTAAACCCCCCGGACAGGTCAGACACCGGGGAGCTGTTTTTT. This encodes CASSLNPPDRSDTGELFF.

The chain couples TRBV9 to TRBJ1-6; 8 positions match TRBD1. Germline loops: CDR1 SGDLS, CDR2 YYNGEE. Trimming cost V 2 bases and J 10 bases; bases outside gene matches: 2. The length of the CDR3 is 13 residues. This CDR3 is CASSVGDRSPLHF. The CDR3 coding sequence is TGTGCCAGCAGCGTGGGGGACAGGTCACCCCTCCACTTT.

This chain connects TRBV7-9 to TRBJ2-7; D is undetermined. Germline CDR1 SEHNR, CDR2 FQNEAQ (reference sequence). Trimming stripped 5 bases from V and 3 bases from J, with 8 bases between. The CDR3 length is 12 residues. The CDR3 region is CASSETGYEQYF. The CDR3, as DNA: TGTGCCAGCAGCGAGACGGGCTACGAGCAGTACTTC.

Here the CDR3 reads CASSQVGGLAEKLFF. CDR3 coding DNA: TGCGCCAGCAGCCAAGTGGGGGGGCTTGCTGAAAAACTGTTTTTT. The rearrangement joins TRBV4-1 to TRBJ1-4; possibly TRBD1 for D (6 bases). Germline V lookup: CDR1 MGHRA, CDR2 YSYEKL. This CDR3 comprises 15 residues. V was trimmed by 1 base and J by 7 bases, leaving 13 bases between them.

This chain connects TRBV10-2 to TRBJ1-1; D unclear. The CDR3 is 14 amino acids. Trimming stripped 3 bases from V and 1 base from J, with 9 bases between. From germline, CDR1 is WSHSY and CDR2 SAAADI. The DNA for the CDR3 is TGCGCCAGCAGTGAAGGAGGAGGGAACACTGAAGCTTTCTTT. Protein product: CASSEGGGNTEAFF.

The V call is TRBV15, the J call TRBJ2-5; maybe TRBD2 (5 bases). Looked up from germline, CDR1 is LNHNV and CDR2 is YYDKDF (reference sequence). The CDR3 consists of 17 residues. Trimming took off 2 bases at V and 0 bases at J, with 16 bases between the two ends. This chain's CDR3 is CATSRKQGSGYQETQYF. DNA for the CDR3: TGTGCCACCAGCAGAAAACAAGGGAGCGGATACCAAGAGACCCAGTACTTC.

This clone was observed a single time. The J gene is TRBJ2-2, the V gene TRBV5-5; TRBD2 matches at 11 bases. The CDR3 totals 17 residues. The trim removed 1 base at V and 2 bases at J, leaving 4 bases unmatched. The germline V gene encodes CDR1 SGHKS and CDR2 YYEKEE (reference sequence). CDR3 nucleotides: TGTGCCAGCAGCTTGAGGCTAGCGGGGGGAAACACCGGGGAGCTGTTTTTT. It codes for CASSLRLAGGNTGELFF.

CDR3 loop: CASSSVADRNYGYTF. CDR3 nucleotide sequence: TGTGCCAGCAGTTCCGTCGCGGACAGGAACTATGGCTACACCTTC. The chain combines TRBV27 with TRBJ1-2, with 7 bases matching TRBD1. Germline V gene lookup returns CDR1 MNHEY and CDR2 SMNVEV (reference sequence). The V segment lost 4 bases and the J segment 2 bases; nucleotides outside the gene matches: 7. The CDR3 totals 15 residues.

This chain uses TRBV28 with TRBJ1-4, with 7 bases aligning to TRBD1. CDR1 and CDR2 from the germline V gene are MDHEN and SYDVKM. After removal of 5 bases from V and 7 bases from J, the junction contained 10 bases not matched to a gene. The CDR3 has 15 amino acids. The CDR3 nucleotides are TGTGCCAGCAGTACCGGGACAGTTAACCTTGAAAAACTGTTTTTT. It codes for CASSTGTVNLEKLFF.

The chain is built from TRBV6-5 and TRBJ1-1; D not certain. Trimming took 2 bases from V and 2 from J, leaving 6 bases between them. This CDR3 is 13 amino acids long. Germline loops: CDR1 MNHEY, CDR2 SVGAGI. CDR3 residues: CASSYQVNTEAFF. The DNA for the CDR3 is TGTGCCAGCAGTTACCAGGTTAACACTGAAGCTTTCTTT.

CDR3 sequence (DNA): TGTGCCAGCCGAGCGGGGGCCACGGATACGCAGTATTTT. It encodes CASRAGATDTQYF. This chain uses TRBV19 with TRBJ2-3; 8 positions match TRBD2. Germline lookup yields CDR1 LNHDA and CDR2 SQIVND (reference sequence). The CDR3 loop spans 13 amino acids. The V gene end was trimmed by 9 bases and the J gene end by 6 bases; junction bases not matched to a gene: 8.

This chain links TRBV30 with TRBJ2-3, with 12 bases fitting TRBD2. This CDR3 region has 15 residues. Losses at the gene ends were 5 bases for V and 5 bases for J; bases not matched to a gene: 8. Per germline, CDR1 GTSNPN and CDR2 SVGIG (reference sequence). In nucleotides, the CDR3 is TGTGCCTGGGGACGAACTAGCGGGGGGAGAGATACGCAGTATTTT. Its translation: CAWGRTSGGRDTQYF.

This chain uses TRBV2 with TRBJ2-1; D not certain. Per the germline V gene, CDR1 is SNHLY and CDR2 is FYNNEI. This CDR3 has 11 residues. Trimming removed 7 bases from V and 3 bases from J, with 4 bases in between. CDR3 residues: CASKSYNEQFF. DNA of the CDR3: TGTGCCAGCAAGAGCTACAATGAGCAGTTCTTC.

This rearrangement joins TRBV7-9 to TRBJ1-6, with a tentative D call TRBD1 (6 bases). The CDR3 is 17 residues long. Trimming left V 0 bases short and J 5 bases short, with 14 bases between. CDR1 and CDR2 (germline): SEHNR, FQNEAQ (reference sequence). As DNA, the CDR3 is TGTGCCAGCAGCTTAGCGCTTGGTCAGGGGCATAATTCACCCCTCCACTTT. This codes for CASSLALGQGHNSPLHF.

V is TRBV4-1 and J is TRBJ2-2, with 9 bases that match TRBD1. The CDR3 extends over 14 amino acids. J gave up 5 bases and V 4 bases, and 2 bases lay outside the gene matches. Germline CDR1 is MGHRA and CDR2 is YSYEKL. The DNA of the CDR3 is TGCGCCAGCAGCCCGGGACAGGGTACCGGGGAGCTGTTTTTT. Encoded protein: CASSPGQGTGELFF.

The V call is TRBV5-4, the J call TRBJ2-7, with 9 bases that match TRBD2. This CDR3 comprises 15 residues. CDR1 SGHNT and CDR2 YYREEE come from the germline V gene (reference sequence). Trimming took 4 bases from V and 2 from J; bases not matched to a gene: 7. DNA for the CDR3: TGTGCCAGCAGCGTAGAGCGGGGGGTTACCTACGAGCAGTACTTC. Translation gives CASSVERGVTYEQYF.

About this clone: Other DNA sequences in this specimen translate into the identical CDR3. This chain uses TRBV29-1 with TRBJ1-1; maybe TRBD1 (6 bases). Trimming pared 6 bases from V and 1 base from J, leaving 6 bases between. Germline-derived CDR1 and CDR2 are SQVTM and ANQGSEA. This CDR3 has 11 amino acids. This CDR3 is CSVDRNTEAFF. DNA for the CDR3: TGCAGCGTGGACAGGAACACTGAAGCTTTCTTT.

The chain recombines TRBV15 with TRBJ1-2, with 9 positions matching TRBD1. Losses at the gene ends were 2 bases for V and 6 bases for J; bases not matched to a gene: 10. Germline lookup yields CDR1 LNHNV and CDR2 YYDKDF (reference sequence). CDR3 size: 16 residues. CDR3 coding DNA: TGTGCCACCAGCAGACTCAATCCGGGACAGGGAAATGGCTACACCTTC. Protein product: CATSRLNPGQGNGYTF.

The chain couples TRBV14 to TRBJ2-5; 8 positions match TRBD1. The CDR3 spans 19 residues. Germline V gene lookup returns CDR1 SGHDN and CDR2 FVKESK. The V segment lost 4 bases and the J segment 1 base; nucleotides outside the gene matches: 17. CDR3 protein: CASSPPPARDRITQETQYF. In DNA form, the CDR3 reads TGTGCCAGCAGCCCACCCCCCGCCCGGGACAGGATCACCCAAGAGACCCAGTACTTC.